The rows below give T cell receptor beta chains drawn from one sample of a study of cytomegalovirus exposure and HLA in healthy donors. TCRdb's copy holds only in-frame clones and misses some; the assay was immunoSEQ multiplex PCR. This sample has about 190,000 clones; about 80% occur once, and the top ten carry about 2.4%. Material: PBMCs. The source of these receptors is a woman in her fifties or sixties in good health and CMV-seropositive. Both conserved end residues are part of each CDR3. D genes are given only for firm matches. A row's size may be missing; if present it is once, few, many or a size class.

d_gene | j_gene | abundance | v_gene | CDR3nt | CDR3aa
. | TRBJ1-2 | . | TRBV6-1 | TGTGCCAGCAGTTATAGGGAGGGCTCCTATGGCTACACCTTC | CASSYREGSYGYTF
TRBD1 | TRBJ2-3 | . | TRBV5-1 | TGCGCCAGCAGCTCTGACAGGGACACAGATACGCAGTATTTT | CASSSDRDTDTQYF
TRBD1 | TRBJ1-2 | few | TRBV6-5 | TGTGCCAGCAGAGGGACAGGGGCCCTCTATGGCTACACCTTC | CASRGTGALYGYTF
TRBD1 | TRBJ2-7 | . | TRBV4-1 | TGCGCCAGCAGCCTAGGACAGGTCGACTACGAGCAGTACTTC | CASSLGQVDYEQYF
TRBD1 | TRBJ1-1 | . | TRBV6-5 | TGTGCCAGCAGTTACTCAGCAGGGGGGAACACTGAAGCTTTCTTT | CASSYSAGGNTEAFF
. | TRBJ2-1 | few | TRBV5-4 | TGTGCCAGCAGCTTGGTCCAGGGGTTGAATGAGCAGTTCTTC | CASSLVQGLNEQFF
. | TRBJ1-1 | . | TRBV19 | TGTGCCAGTAGTGTCAGGGATGACACTGAAGCTTTCTTT | CASSVRDDTEAFF
. | TRBJ1-3 | . | TRBV19 | TGTGCCAGTAGTACAACTTCTGGAAACACCATATATTTT | CASSTTSGNTIYF
. | TRBJ2-6 | once | TRBV6-1 | TGTGCCACCACAGTCCCTGGGGCCAACGTCCTGACTTTC | CATTVPGANVLTF
TRBD1 | TRBJ2-5 | . | TRBV7-9 | TGTGCCAGCAGCTTAGGCGGACAGGTCCTAGAGACCCAGTACTTC | CASSLGGQVLETQYF
TRBD1 | TRBJ1-2 | . | TRBV7-9 | TGTGCCAGCAGCTTAAGACAGGGGGTCGCCTATGGCTACACCTTC | CASSLRQGVAYGYTF
. | TRBJ1-2 | . | TRBV7-9 | TGTGCCAGCAGCTTCGACTTAAACAACTATGGCTACACCTTC | CASSFDLNNYGYTF
. | TRBJ1-2 | . | TRBV6-5 | TGTGCCAGCAGGCCTAGCTATGGCTACACCTTC | CASRPSYGYTF
TRBD1 | TRBJ2-7 | once | TRBV5-1 | TGCGCCAGCAGCCTGGAGGTGGACAGGGTCTACGAGCAGTACTTC | CASSLEVDRVYEQYF
TRBD1 | TRBJ1-2 | . | TRBV27 | TGTGCCAGCAGCCAGGGGACAGGGGCTGGCTACACCTTC | CASSQGTGAGYTF
. | TRBJ2-4 | . | TRBV5-1 | TGCGCCAGCAGCTTGGAAGGGGCTTATCCCAAAAACATTCAGTACTTC | CASSLEGAYPKNIQYF
TRBD1 | TRBJ2-1 | . | TRBV5-1 | TGCGCCAGCAGCCCGACAGGGGTTTTAAATGAGCAGTTCTTC | CASSPTGVLNEQFF
. | TRBJ1-1 | . | TRBV5-3 | TGTGCCAGCATCGGGCGGGTGAACACTGAAGCTTTCTTT | CASIGRVNTEAFF
TRBD1 | TRBJ1-2 | . | TRBV15 | TGTGCCACCAGCAGAGGAGGGACAGGGGGCGCTGGGTATGGCTACACCTTC | CATSRGGTGGAGYGYTF
TRBD2 | TRBJ2-3 | . | TRBV25-1 | TGTGCCAGCAGTGAAAGCGGGACCAACACAGATACGCAGTATTTT | CASSESGTNTDTQYF
. | TRBJ2-7 | . | TRBV2 | TGTGCCAGCAGTGAAGAGGCAGGAACCTACGAGCAGTACTTC | CASSEEAGTYEQYF
TRBD2 | TRBJ2-2 | . | TRBV7-3 | TGTGCCAGCAGCTCCCAGACTAGCGGGACGAACACCGGGGAGCTGTTTTTT | CASSSQTSGTNTGELFF
. | TRBJ1-4 | . | TRBV20-1 | TGCAGTGCTAGTATACTTGAAAAACTGTTTTTT | CSASILEKLFF
. | TRBJ1-1 | . | TRBV4-3 | TGCGCCAGCAGCCACCTAGAATCCCGGACTGAAGCTTTCTTT | CASSHLESRTEAFF
TRBD1 | TRBJ1-4 | . | TRBV7-9 | TGTGCCAGCAGTTACGCCTCAGGGGGAACTAATGAAAAACTGTTTTTT | CASSYASGGTNEKLFF
. | TRBJ1-6 | once | TRBV30 | TGTGCCTGGAGCGGACAGAATAATTCACCCCTCCACTTT | CAWSGQNNSPLHF
TRBD2 | TRBJ2-5 | . | TRBV11-2 | TGTGCCAGCAGCTTAAACGGGGGGTCCCAAGAGACCCAGTACTTC | CASSLNGGSQETQYF
. | TRBJ1-1 | . | TRBV7-2 | TGTGCCAGCAGCTTAGCCTCAGGGTCGTACACTGAAGCTTTCTTT | CASSLASGSYTEAFF
TRBD1 | TRBJ1-5 | once | TRBV19 | TGTGCCAGTAGAATTGCGGGCAGGGGGGGCAATCAGCCCCAGCATTTT | CASRIAGRGGNQPQHF
. | TRBJ2-1 | . | TRBV6-5 | TGTGCCAGCAGTTCGCCGGACAACCCTCGGGATGAGCAGTTCTTC | CASSSPDNPRDEQFF
. | TRBJ1-1 | . | TRBV10-3 | TGTGCCATCAGTGAGTCGGGGGGGTGGGACACTGAAGCTTTCTTT | CAISESGGWDTEAFF
. | TRBJ1-2 | . | TRBV29-1 | TGCAGCGTTGAAGAAGGGGGAAATCCCTATGGCTACACCTTC | CSVEEGGNPYGYTF
. | TRBJ1-5 | . | TRBV5-1 | TGCGCCAGCAGCTTGGATGAGGGGGGGGATCAGCCCCAGCATTTT | CASSLDEGGDQPQHF
TRBD2 | TRBJ2-5 | few | TRBV4-1 | TGCGCCAGCAGCCCCCGGAGCGGGGGGGCCCAAGAGACCCAGTACTTC | CASSPRSGGAQETQYF
TRBD1 | TRBJ2-3 | . | TRBV4-2 | TGTGCCAGCAGCCAAGAGTGGGGACAGGGGGCCTCTAGCACAGATACGCAGTATTTT | CASSQEWGQGASSTDTQYF
. | TRBJ1-1 | . | TRBV7-9 | TGTGCCAGCAGCTTAGTACGTTCGACCCCGGAGGGAGGTGAAGCTTTCTTT | CASSLVRSTPEGGEAFF
TRBD1 | TRBJ2-1 | once | TRBV23-1 | TGCGCCAGCAGTCAATCTAGTCCAAGGACAGGTTACAATGAGCAGTTCTTC | CASSQSSPRTGYNEQFF
. | TRBJ2-2 | . | TRBV7-9 | TGTGCCAGCAGCGCTAACAGGGACACCGGGGAGCTGTTTTTT | CASSANRDTGELFF
. | TRBJ1-5 | . | TRBV15 | TGTGCCACCAGCAGAGATCCCGGGACAAATAATCAGCCCCAGCATTTT | CATSRDPGTNNQPQHF
TRBD1 | TRBJ2-1 | . | TRBV5-1 | TGCGCCAGCAGCAGGGACAGGCCCTACAATGAGCAGTTCTTC | CASSRDRPYNEQFF
. | TRBJ1-3 | . | TRBV19 | TGTGCCAGTAGTATAATGCGAGGAACTGGAAACACCATATATTTT | CASSIMRGTGNTIYF
. | TRBJ2-1 | . | TRBV5-6 | TGTGCCAGCAGCGAACAGGGTCTTACCTACAATGAGCAGTTCTTC | CASSEQGLTYNEQFF
TRBD1 | TRBJ1-6 | . | TRBV7-9 | TGTGCCAGCAGCCCACAGGGGGCGGTGTATAATTCACCCCTCCACTTT | CASSPQGAVYNSPLHF
. | TRBJ2-7 | . | TRBV30 | TGTGCCTGGAGTGTCACAGATTTCCCCTACGAGCAGTACTTC | CAWSVTDFPYEQYF
TRBD2 | TRBJ2-2 | . | TRBV4-3 | TGCGCCAGCAGCCAAGTCCCAGCGGGGGGTACCACCGGGGAGCTGTTTTTT | CASSQVPAGGTTGELFF
. | TRBJ1-1 | . | TRBV5-1 | TGCGCCAGCAGCCTAATTCAAGAAGGGGCGGCTGAAGCTTTCTTT | CASSLIQEGAAEAFF
. | TRBJ1-3 | few | TRBV28 | TGTGCCAGCAGTTTAGGTTGGGGAGCTGGAAACACCATATATTTT | CASSLGWGAGNTIYF
. | TRBJ2-5 | . | TRBV7-2 | TGTGCCAGCAGCGCAGGACGGGGACAAGAGACCCAGTACTTC | CASSAGRGQETQYF
TRBD1 | TRBJ1-5 | once | TRBV5-1 | TGCGCCAGCAGCCAACCGGACAGGTATCAGCCCCAGCATTTT | CASSQPDRYQPQHF